This T cell receptor (beta chain) was obtained from a study of shared clonotypes between healthy human individuals. Whole-study context: Donors had three CD4 naive, three CD4 memory, two CD8 naive and one CD8 memory plate apiece. Regarding the study as a whole: The expectation was that sequencing depth would affect clonotype sharing among donors.

Comments on this clone: What it binds is not known.

CDR3 length equals 13 residues. After removal of 6 bases from V and 5 bases from J, the junction contained 6 bases not matched to a gene. Looked up from germline, CDR1 is SGHNT and CDR2 is YYREEE (reference sequence). It was at deep level that the assay was run. The authors' processing: Because ImmunoSEQ provided only junction sequences with no quality scores, the filtering differed. Only in-frame clones appear in the TCRdb table, and some are missing; sequencing was by immunoSEQ multiplex PCR. The DNA gave D and trimming, while V, J and clone size come from that table. The table includes 1 million to 1.2 million clones, about 72% detected once.

This chain connects TRBV5-4 to TRBJ2-7; 9 nucleotides match TRBD1. The clonotype originates from a man aged 18 to 35 in good health. Some clones in this sample may be carry-over from other donors' samples. The sequenced sample was memory CD4+ T cells from PBMCs. Subset indicated: CD45RA-negative fraction. In nucleotides, the CDR3 is TGTGCCAGCAAAACAGGGGGCCGTAACGAGCAGTACTTC. This translates into CASKTGGRNEQYF.